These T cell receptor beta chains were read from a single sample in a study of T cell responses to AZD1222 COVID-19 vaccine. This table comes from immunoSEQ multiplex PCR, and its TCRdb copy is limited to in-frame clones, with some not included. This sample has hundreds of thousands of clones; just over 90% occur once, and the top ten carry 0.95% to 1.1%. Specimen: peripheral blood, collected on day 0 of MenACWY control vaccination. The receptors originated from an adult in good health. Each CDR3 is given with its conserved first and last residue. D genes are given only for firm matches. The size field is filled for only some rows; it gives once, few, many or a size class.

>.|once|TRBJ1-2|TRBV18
TGTGCCAGCTCACCCCTGGGTCGTCAGGGAGCCAACTATGGCTACACCTTC
CASSPLGRQGANYGYTF
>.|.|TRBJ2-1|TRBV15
TGTGCCACCAGCAGACCCCCAGTAGGCGAGCAGTTCTTC
CATSRPPVGEQFF
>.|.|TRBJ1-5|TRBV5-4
TGTGCCAGCAGCTTAAGGTATAGCAATCAGCCCCAGCATTTT
CASSLRYSNQPQHF
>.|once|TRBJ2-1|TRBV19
TGTGCCAGTAGTCCCCTTGAGACCTACAATGAGCAGTTCTTC
CASSPLETYNEQFF
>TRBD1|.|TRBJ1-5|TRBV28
TGTGCCAGCAGTCCAAACAGGGGGCCCGAGCGGTCCCAGCATTTT
CASSPNRGPERSQHF
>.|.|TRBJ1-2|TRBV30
TGTGCCTGGAGTATGGCGGACTATGGCTACACCTTC
CAWSMADYGYTF
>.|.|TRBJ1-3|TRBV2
TGTGCCAGCAGACGGGACGAGGGGAGTGGAAACACCATATATTTT
CASRRDEGSGNTIYF
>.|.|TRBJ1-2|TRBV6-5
TGTGCCAGCAGTTACCGGACGGATTTGAACTACACCTTC
CASSYRTDLNYTF
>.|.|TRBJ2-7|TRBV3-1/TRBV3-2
TGTGCCAGCAGCCGACAGGTGCGGTACGAGCAGTACTTC
CASSRQVRYEQYF
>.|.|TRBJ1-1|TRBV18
TGTGCCAGCTCCCTAAAACCGGGTACAGGGACCCTGCTGCTTTCCGGGTTT
CASSLKPGTGTLLLSGF
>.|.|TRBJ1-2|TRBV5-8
TGTGCCAGCAGCTTGGATCAAAGAAACTATGGCTACACCTTC
CASSLDQRNYGYTF
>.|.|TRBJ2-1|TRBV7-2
TGTGCCAGCAGCTTAGTTAGGGCCCCGAATGAGCAGTTCTTC
CASSLVRAPNEQFF
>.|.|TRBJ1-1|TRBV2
TGTGCCAGCAATTTCGGACAGCAGAACACTGAAGCTTTCTTT
CASNFGQQNTEAFF
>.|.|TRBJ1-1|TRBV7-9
TGTGCCAGCAGCGAGGGGTTGACAGAGGAAGCTTTCTTT
CASSEGLTEEAFF
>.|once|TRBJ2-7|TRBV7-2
TGTGCCAGCAGCTTAGCGGGGCCCGTTATCCACGAGCAGTACTTC
CASSLAGPVIHEQYF
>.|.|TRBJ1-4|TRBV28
TGTGCCAGCCTAACAGGGTTGGGTGAAAAACTGTTTTTT
CASLTGLGEKLFF
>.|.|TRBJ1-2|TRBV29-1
TGCAGCGTTGATAGGGGGGACTATGGCTACACCTTC
CSVDRGDYGYTF
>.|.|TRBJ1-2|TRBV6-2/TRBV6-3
TGTGCCAGCAGTTACGAGACCGTCTCCTATGGCTACACCTTC
CASSYETVSYGYTF
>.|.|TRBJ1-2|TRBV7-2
TGTGCCAGCAGCTTATGGTTGGGGGTCGGCTACACCTTC
CASSLWLGVGYTF
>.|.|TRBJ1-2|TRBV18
TGTGCCAGCTCATCGGCCGACAGGATAGAGGGCTACACCTTC
CASSSADRIEGYTF
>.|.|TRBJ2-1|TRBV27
TGTGCCAGCAGTCTAGTTTTGGGGGTTGAGCAGTTCTTC
CASSLVLGVEQFF
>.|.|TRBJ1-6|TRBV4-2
TGTGCCAGCAGCCAAGAGAGGCAGAGCTCCTATAATTCACCCCTCCACTTT
CASSQERQSSYNSPLHF
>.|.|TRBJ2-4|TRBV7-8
TGTGCCAGCAGCCTGGTTGCCAAAAACATTCAGTACTTC
CASSLVAKNIQYF
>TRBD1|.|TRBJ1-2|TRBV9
TGTGCCAGCAGCGCGGGACAGGGAGCAGTCTATGGCTACACCTTC
CASSAGQGAVYGYTF
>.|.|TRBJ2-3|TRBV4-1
TGCGCCAGCAGCCAAGCGCCTCGGGATACGCAGTATTTT
CASSQAPRDTQYF
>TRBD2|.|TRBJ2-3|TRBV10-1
TGCGCCAGCAGTGTGAAACTAGCGGGGGGCACCACAGATACGCAGTATTTT
CASSVKLAGGTTDTQYF
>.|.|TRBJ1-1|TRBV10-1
TGCGCCAGCAGCCCCCGGGACATCATGAACACTGAAGCTTTCTTT
CASSPRDIMNTEAFF